This TCR beta chain was documented in a study of T-cell memory formation after mild COVID-19. In germline, CDR1 is SGHRS, CDR2 YFSETQ. Trimming removed 0 bases at V and 2 bases at J, with 8 bases between. The CDR3 totals 15 residues. TCRdb independently ran MiXCR on the 5' RACE reads; one entry per CDR3 protein. The sample lists hundreds of thousands of distinct CDR3 sequences, 25% to 30% seen once, with less than 15% in the top ten. This sequence originates from an adult woman who had mild COVID-19 (a few samples of this study predate the infection). Cell type and time point are not known. This chain connects TRBV5-1 to TRBJ2-2; D is unclear. The sample was PBMCs or a T cell subset sorted from them (not recorded which). The CDR3 DNA reads as TGCGCCAGCAGCTTGGTACAGCCAAACACCGGGGAGCTGTTTTTT. Translation gives CASSLVQPNTGELFF.